Following are 9 T cell receptor beta chains from one sample sequenced in a study of shared clonotypes between healthy human individuals (dated by TCRdb to 2018 to 2020). Library construction relied on the immunoSEQ multiplex PCR assay. TCRdb re-hosts the immuneACCESS table, in-frame sequences only. Its copies lack some clones; in the studies checked, an unresolved V gene accounts for under half of them, and the cause for the rest is not known. This sample has about 110,000 clones in its table, and approximately 70% of those were observed once. The ten largest clones add up to roughly 22% of the sample. The sample comprised memory CD8+ T cells sorted from blood. The sample's cell subset or site label, decoded: CD45RO+ cells pooled with CCR7-negative TemRA cells. These receptors all stem from a woman aged 30 to 39 in good health.

This clone was counted many times. This specimen includes other DNA sequences encoding the same CDR3. This CDR3 reads CASSVGGTNEKLFF. The CDR3 DNA reads TGTGCCAGCAGCGTAGGCGGGACTAATGAAAAACTGTTTTTT. The V gene is TRBV9, the J gene TRBJ1-4; no clear D gene. The CDR3 spans 14 residues. CDR1 SGDLS and CDR2 YYNGEE come from the germline V gene. The V and J ends lost 0 bases and 2 bases respectively, with 5 bases between them.

The V call is TRBV11-1, the J call TRBJ2-2, with TRBD2 matching over 13 bases. Germline V CDR1 and CDR2: SGHAT, FQDESV (reference sequence). The V segment lost 5 bases and the J segment 5 bases; nucleotides outside the gene matches: 14. The CDR3 runs 19 residues. CDR3 region: CASSLRTSGSPLETGELFF. The CDR3 bases are TGTGCCAGCAGCCTCAGGACTAGCGGGAGCCCCTTGGAAACCGGGGAGCTGTTTTTT.

This clone was seen at least ten times. This rearrangement joins TRBV9 to TRBJ2-3, with 8 positions matching TRBD2. The germline CDR1 and CDR2 sequences are SGDLS and YYNGEE. Trimming cost V 3 bases and J 1 base; bases outside gene matches: 1. This CDR3 region has 14 residues. The CDR3 sequence is CASSASGRTDTQYF. As DNA, the CDR3 is TGTGCCAGCAGCGCTAGCGGGCGCACAGATACGCAGTATTTT.

About this clone itself: Other nucleotide sequences in the sample specify the same CDR3. The genes are TRBV7-6 and TRBJ2-7, with D possibly TRBD2 on 5 matching bases. Trimming pared 3 bases from V and 0 bases from J, leaving 9 bases between. Per germline, CDR1 SGHVS and CDR2 FNYEAQ. This CDR3 has 14 residues. CDR3 protein: CASSLQRDSYEQYF. The CDR3 nucleotides read TGTGCCAGCAGCTTGCAACGGGACTCCTACGAGCAGTACTTC.

This clone appeared a single time. V usage is TRBV7-9 and J usage is TRBJ2-7, with 8 bases identical to TRBD1. Germline CDR1 SEHNR, CDR2 FQNEAQ (reference sequence). V trimming: 6 bases; J trimming: 0 bases; junction bases outside the gene matches: 7. The CDR3 totals 15 residues. The DNA of the CDR3 is TGTGCCAGCAGAACGGACAGGGCGAGCTCCTACGAGCAGTACTTC. Translating it yields CASRTDRASSYEQYF.

This clone was counted once. This chain joins TRBV12-5 and TRBJ1-1; possibly TRBD1 for D (6 bases). The CDR3 has 12 residues. CDR1 and CDR2 (germline): LGHNT, FRNRAP. Trimming took 4 bases from V and 9 from J, leaving 12 bases between them. The CDR3 DNA sequence: TGTGCTAGTGGTTGGGAGGGGGGTAAAGCTTTCTTT. This translates into CASGWEGGKAFF.

V usage is TRBV25-1 and J usage is TRBJ1-5; TRBD1 might be the D (5 bases). This CDR3 has 16 residues. The V end lost 5 bases, the J end lost 3 bases, and 17 bases lay between the germline ends. In germline, CDR1 is MGHDK, CDR2 SYGVNS. CDR3 sequence (DNA): TGTGCCAGCAGTTCAGGGCTTAACGACTACAATCAGCCCCAGCATTTT. This encodes CASSSGLNDYNQPQHF.

This chain links TRBV25-1 with TRBJ2-7, with D tentatively TRBD1 or TRBD2 (6 bases each). The CDR3 runs to 18 residues. V was pared by 3 bases and J by 2 bases, with 23 bases between. Per germline, CDR1 MGHDK and CDR2 SYGVNS. CDR3 in amino acids: CASSDGGHNLILTYEQYF. The CDR3 coding sequence is TGTGCCAGCAGTGACGGGGGACATAACCTAATTCTGACCTACGAGCAGTACTTC.

The chain combines TRBV27 with TRBJ2-7; 8 bases align to TRBD1. Germline CDR1 is MNHEY and CDR2 is SMNVEV (reference sequence). The CDR3 is 14 residues long. J lost 3 bases, V lost 3 bases, and 4 bases had no gene match. This CDR3 is CASSFYRGIYEQYF. In nucleotides, the CDR3 is TGTGCCAGCAGTTTCTACAGGGGGATCTACGAGCAGTACTTC.